This TCR beta chain was sequenced for a study of T cells in localized non-small cell lung cancer. Findings and caveats of the study: Only one tumor region went through sequencing, so heterogeneity may still be there. Adjacent lung had a median about 55 of the 100 largest tumor clones.

Of note for this clone: What it binds is unknown.

The repertoire was sequenced with immunoSEQ multiplex PCR; TCRdb's copy has only in-frame clones and lacks some. The sample has tens of thousands of clones, around 86% seen once. This CDR3 has 14 residues. Germline V gene data show CDR1 as MDHEN and CDR2 as SYDVKM. Trimming removed 5 bases at V and 1 base at J, with 11 bases between. The V call is TRBV28, the J call TRBJ1-1; a weak D match, TRBD1 (6 bases). The source of this sequence is a man aged 40 to 75 with stage I squamous cell lung carcinoma. Specimen: peripheral blood, collected before any cancer treatment. The CDR3 here is CASSLDRSNTEAFF. CDR3 coding DNA: TGTGCCAGCAGTCTTGACAGGTCGAACACTGAAGCTTTCTTT.